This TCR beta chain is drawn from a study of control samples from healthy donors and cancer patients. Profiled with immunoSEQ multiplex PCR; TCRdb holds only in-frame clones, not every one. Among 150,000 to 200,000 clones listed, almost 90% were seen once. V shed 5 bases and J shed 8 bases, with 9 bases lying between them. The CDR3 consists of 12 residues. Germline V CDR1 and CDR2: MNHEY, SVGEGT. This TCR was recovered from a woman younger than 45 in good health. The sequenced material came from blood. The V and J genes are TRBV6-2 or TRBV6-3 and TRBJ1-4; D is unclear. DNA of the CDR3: TGTGCCAGCAGTCTTCTGCGGGAAAAACTGTTTTTT. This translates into CASSLLREKLFF.